The 27 T cell receptor beta chains listed next were all sequenced from one sample in a study of vaccination effects on CD4 cells after COVID-19. Sequencing used immunoSEQ multiplex PCR; TCRdb keeps in-frame clones, though not all of them. The sample yields just under 75,000 clones, 65% to 85% seen once. What these receptors recognize is not known. After expansion with viral peptide pools in the ViraFEST assay, antigen-specific CD4+ T cells were sequenced. Following culture for under 12 days, CD4+ T cells were isolated. Nucleocapsid antibody tests were negative, and the vaccine recipients had no prior SARS-CoV-2 infection. The sequenced sample was CD4+ T cells from PBMCs cultured with HCoV-NL63 spike peptides, obtained before COVID-19 vaccination. These receptors all come from a human donor who received a COVID-19 vaccine.

This clone was detected a few times. CDR3 sequence (DNA): TGTGCCAGCAGCTTATCATCCAGGGGGGATGAGCAGTTCTTC. Translating it yields CASSLSSRGDEQFF. The chain carries TRBV7-9 and TRBJ2-1; perhaps TRBD1 as D (7 bases). Looked up from germline, CDR1 is SEHNR and CDR2 is FQNEAQ (reference sequence). This CDR3 has 14 residues. Trimming removed 2 bases from V and 8 bases from J, with 13 bases in between.

The rearrangement joins TRBV6-5 to TRBJ2-3; D uncertain. The length of the CDR3 is 12 residues. Germline CDR1 is MNHEY and CDR2 is SVGAGI. V was trimmed by 6 bases and J by 3 bases, leaving 7 bases between them. The CDR3: CASSSRTDTQYF. The CDR3 nucleotides are TGTGCCAGCAGCTCGCGGACAGATACGCAGTATTTT.

This clone was counted only a few times. This sequence joins TRBV2 and TRBJ1-6, with D uncertain. The CDR3 sequence is 15 residues long. Trimming cost V 7 bases and J 0 bases, with 10 bases left between them. Germline lookup yields CDR1 SNHLY and CDR2 FYNNEI. The CDR3 here is CASTGGSSYNSPLHF. DNA of the CDR3: TGTGCCAGCACCGGAGGGAGCTCCTATAATTCACCCCTCCACTTT.

The rearrangement links TRBV6-5 to TRBJ1-6; D is uncertain. Per germline, CDR1 MNHEY and CDR2 SVGAGI. Trimming took off 4 bases at V and 3 bases at J, with 10 bases between the two ends. The CDR3 extends over 15 amino acids. CDR3 amino acids: CASSSKALYNSPLHF. CDR3 sequence (DNA): TGTGCCAGCAGTTCCAAGGCCCTCTATAATTCACCCCTCCACTTT.

This rearrangement joins TRBV6-2 or TRBV6-3 to TRBJ1-5; D is ambiguous. From germline, CDR1 is MNHEY and CDR2 SVGEGT. The CDR3 covers 15 residues. V was shortened by 5 bases and J by 0 bases, with 11 bases between the two germline ends. The CDR3 is CASSPWTGSNQPQHF. The CDR3 DNA reads TGTGCCAGCAGTCCCTGGACGGGTAGCAATCAGCCCCAGCATTTT.

V and J are TRBV2 and TRBJ2-5; perhaps TRBD1 as D (5 bases). Germline assignment: CDR1 SNHLY and CDR2 FYNNEI. The CDR3 length is 13 residues. Trimming shortened V by 8 bases and J by 4 bases, and 14 bases separated the two germline ends. The CDR3: CASDRGAAETQYF. In nucleotides, the CDR3 is TGTGCCAGCGACCGTGGGGCGGCAGAGACCCAGTACTTC.

The rearrangement uses TRBV4-1 and TRBJ2-5, with D unclear. Germline V CDR1 and CDR2: MGHRA, YSYEKL. The V and J ends lost 5 bases and 2 bases respectively, with 12 bases between them. CDR3 size: 14 residues. The CDR3 DNA sequence: TGCGCCAGCAGCGTCAACGGGCGACAAGAGACCCAGTACTTC. Its protein product is CASSVNGRQETQYF.

The chain combines TRBV13 with TRBJ2-5, with D maybe TRBD1 (5 bases). Trimming removed 2 bases at V and 3 bases at J, with 13 bases between. This CDR3 is 15 amino acids long. Germline CDR1 reads PRHDT; CDR2 reads FYEKMQ (reference sequence). The CDR3 bases are TGTGCCAGCAGCTTACCTGGGGCCACTAAAGAGACCCAGTACTTC. Translating it yields CASSLPGATKETQYF.

The chain carries TRBV7-9 and TRBJ1-3, with D possibly being TRBD1 (6 bases). The CDR3 contains 16 residues. V was pared by 3 bases and J by 0 bases, with 12 bases between. CDR1 is SEHNR, CDR2 FQNEAQ, per germline (reference sequence). DNA of the CDR3: TGTGCCAGCAGCTTGGCCGGGACAAGCTCTGGAAACACCATATATTTT. This encodes CASSLAGTSSGNTIYF.

The rearrangement uses TRBV7-3 and TRBJ2-3; TRBD2 is a possible D gene (5 bases). In germline, CDR1 is SGHTA, CDR2 FQGTGA. This CDR3 region has 14 residues. V was pared by 2 bases and J by 0 bases, with 6 bases between. CDR3 sequence reads: CASSLRGSTDTQYF. In DNA form, the CDR3 reads TGTGCCAGCAGCTTACGGGGTAGCACAGATACGCAGTATTTT.

The chain employs TRBV6-2 or TRBV6-3 and TRBJ1-1; unclear D gene. The CDR3 loop spans 12 amino acids. Germline V gives CDR1 MNHEY, CDR2 SVGEGT. V was cut by 6 bases and J by 2 bases, with 7 bases left in between. The CDR3 is CASSPLNTEAFF. The CDR3 DNA is TGTGCCAGCAGCCCTCTAAACACTGAAGCTTTCTTT.

The rearrangement links TRBV18 to TRBJ1-2, with 9 nucleotides matching TRBD1. V lost 5 bases and J lost 6; bases outside the gene matches: 4. The CDR3 runs to 13 residues. Germline CDR1 KGHSH, CDR2 LQKENI. In DNA, the CDR3 is TGTGCCAGCTCAGCGGGACAGGGAAATGGCTACACCTTC. This gives the protein CASSAGQGNGYTF.

The rearrangement links TRBV6-5 to TRBJ2-2; possibly TRBD1 for D (7 bases). Trimming removed 2 bases from V and 7 bases from J, with 11 bases in between. This CDR3 spans 14 amino acids. CDR1 is MNHEY and CDR2 is SVGAGI in the germline V gene. CDR3 nucleotide sequence: TGTGCCAGCAGTTACAACAGGGGAGGCGGGGAGCTGTTTTTT. Translated, it gives CASSYNRGGGELFF.

This clone has a handful of counts. This chain joins TRBV19 and TRBJ1-2; unclear D gene. Per the germline V gene, CDR1 is LNHDA and CDR2 is SQIVND (reference sequence). This CDR3 region has 13 residues. Trimming took off 2 bases at V and 5 bases at J, with 9 bases between the two ends. The CDR3 DNA sequence: TGTGCCAGTAGTATACCAGGACTTTATGGCTACACCTTC. This encodes CASSIPGLYGYTF.

The chain links TRBV28 to TRBJ1-5; 8 bases match TRBD1. CDR1 is MDHEN and CDR2 is SYDVKM in the germline V gene. The length of the CDR3 is 16 residues. The ends lost 4 bases at V and 0 bases at J; junction bases unmatched: 5. The CDR3 region has the DNA TGTGCCAGCAGTTCCCCGGGACAGGATAGCAATCAGCCCCAGCATTTT. Translation: CASSSPGQDSNQPQHF.

The rearrangement links TRBV24-1 to TRBJ2-3; D may be TRBD1 (6 bases). Germline CDR1 reads KGHDR; CDR2 reads SFDVKD. The length of the CDR3 is 15 residues. V gave up 7 bases and J gave up 2 bases, with 15 bases separating them. CDR3 residues: CATRSRQESTDTQYF. For the CDR3, the DNA is TGTGCCACCAGATCAAGACAGGAGTCCACAGATACGCAGTATTTT.

This rearrangement joins TRBV3-1 (or the pseudogene TRBV3-2) to TRBJ2-5; D not resolved. From germline, CDR1 is LGHDT and CDR2 YNNKEL (reference sequence). V was cut by 0 bases and J by 7 bases, with 6 bases left in between. The CDR3 covers 12 residues. The CDR3 loop reads CASSQDWRTQYF. CDR3 nucleotide sequence: TGTGCCAGCAGCCAAGATTGGCGGACCCAGTACTTC.

This chain uses TRBV28 with TRBJ1-2; no definite D call. CDR1 and CDR2 from the germline V gene are MDHEN and SYDVKM. The CDR3 runs to 16 residues. Trimming pared 3 bases from V and 6 bases from J, leaving 20 bases between. CDR3 loop: CASSFSIALWVHGYTF. DNA for the CDR3: TGTGCCAGCAGTTTTTCCATTGCCCTTTGGGTCCATGGCTACACCTTC.

The chain joins TRBV5-8 to TRBJ1-1, with D hard to call. Germline values: CDR1 SGHTS, CDR2 YDEGEE. The CDR3 extends over 16 amino acids. V lost 7 bases and J 0 bases, leaving 19 bases between the germline ends. The CDR3 sequence: CASPKVEGTMNTEAFF. CDR3 nucleotides: TGTGCCAGCCCGAAAGTTGAGGGTACCATGAACACTGAAGCTTTCTTT. The whole variable domain, remainder taken from reference TRBV5-8 and TRBJ1-1, is EAGVTQSPTHLIKTRGQQATLRCSPISGHTSVYWYQQALGLGLQFLLWYDEGEERNRGNFPPRFSGRQFPNYSSELNVNALELEDSALYLCASPKVEGTMNTEAFFGQGTRLTVV.

CDR3 protein: CASSLIRGPSGWEQYV. The CDR3 coding sequence is TGTGCCAGCAGTTTAATTCGTGGGCCCTCCGGGTGGGAGCAGTACGTC. The chain uses TRBV28 and TRBJ2-7; D unclear. Trimming shortened V by 2 bases and J by 7 bases, and 21 bases separated the two germline ends. The CDR3 has 16 residues. Germline CDR1 is MDHEN and CDR2 is SYDVKM.

The gene calls are TRBV18 and TRBJ2-2; 13 bases fit TRBD2. Germline CDR1 reads KGHSH; CDR2 reads LQKENI. V was clipped by 5 bases and J by 0 bases; unmatched bases: 9. CDR3 size: 19 residues. CDR3 residues: CASSSPRTSGGTNTGELFF. For the CDR3, the DNA is TGTGCCAGCTCATCTCCTCGGACTAGCGGGGGTACGAACACCGGGGAGCTGTTTTTT.

The genes are TRBV4-3 and TRBJ1-3; D is uncertain. Germline CDR1 reads LGHNA; CDR2 reads YSLEER. This CDR3 comprises 16 residues. Trimming stripped 8 bases from V and 0 bases from J, with 17 bases between. CDR3 coding DNA: TGCGCCAGCCCACCGGGCCAGGTCCTCTCTGGAAACACCATATATTTT. Amino acid sequence: CASPPGQVLSGNTIYF.

This rearrangement joins TRBV3-1 (or the pseudogene TRBV3-2) to TRBJ2-7; D is ambiguous. There are 12 residues in the CDR3. The germline V gene encodes CDR1 LGHDT and CDR2 YNNKEL (reference sequence). Trimming removed 6 bases at V and 0 bases at J, with 6 bases between. CDR3 bases: TGTGCCAGCAGTCCCTCCTCCTACGAGCAGTACGTC. Translation gives CASSPSSYEQYV.

This chain joins TRBV5-1 and TRBJ2-7, with D possibly matching TRBD2 (7 bases). Germline V gene data show CDR1 as SGHRS and CDR2 as YFSETQ. The CDR3 totals 16 residues. The germline V and J ends were trimmed by 4 bases and 1 base, with 18 bases remaining between them. As DNA, the CDR3 is TGCGCCAGCAGCCCCGGACACGGGGGGCCTTCCTACGAGCAGTACGTC. Encoded protein: CASSPGHGGPSYEQYV.

This chain uses TRBV18 with TRBJ1-2; D may be TRBD1 (6 bases). The CDR3 runs to 13 residues. The V end was cut by 3 bases, the J end by 8 bases, with 13 bases between. From germline, CDR1 is KGHSH and CDR2 LQKENI. For the CDR3, the DNA is TGTGCCAGCTCACCGGGACAACTGGAAGGCTACACCTTC. Encoded protein: CASSPGQLEGYTF.

J is TRBJ1-6 and V is TRBV9; 9 bases fit TRBD1. Trimming took 2 bases from V and 8 from J; bases not matched to a gene: 8. The CDR3 is 16 residues long. The germline V gene has CDR1 SGDLS and CDR2 YYNGEE. CDR3 sequence reads: CASSVTGGAPDSPLHF. The CDR3 region has the DNA TGTGCCAGCAGCGTCACAGGGGGCGCCCCAGATTCACCCCTCCACTTT. Filled out from reference TRBV9 and TRBJ1-6, the complete variable domain reads DSGVTQTPKHLITATGQRVTLRCSPRSGDLSVYWYQQSLDQGLQFLIQYYNGEERAKGNILERFSAQQFPDLHSELNLSSLELGDSALYFCASSVTGGAPDSPLHFGNGTRLTVT.

The chain has TRBV18 and TRBJ1-6; D might be TRBD1 (6 bases). The germline gives CDR1 KGHSH, CDR2 LQKENI. The CDR3 is 16 amino acids. V was shortened by 6 bases and J by 2 bases, with 14 bases between the two germline ends. The CDR3 nucleotides read TGTGCCAGCTCGTCCTACAGGGTCACCTATAATTCACCCCTCCACTTT. Translation: CASSSYRVTYNSPLHF. Full variable domain (outside the CDR3, taken from reference TRBV18 and TRBJ1-6): NAGVMQNPRHLVRRRGQEARLRCSPMKGHSHVYWYRQLPEEGLKFMVYLQKENIIDESGMPKERFSAEFPKEGPSILRIQQVVRGDSAAYFCASSSYRVTYNSPLHFGNGTRLTVT.